This T cell receptor beta chain was recorded in a study of OX40 agonist ivuxolimab in advanced cancers. Overall study findings and caveats: With doses of 0.1 to 3.0 mg/kg, CD4+ and CD8+ blood T cells had undergone clonal expansion by week 6. The average count of expanded clones was higher among CD8+ T cells than among CD4+.

This CDR3 contains 15 residues. The V end lost 0 bases, the J end lost 2 bases, and 9 bases lay between the germline ends. CDR1 and CDR2 (germline): SGHRS, YFSETQ. Only in-frame clones appear in the TCRdb table, and some are missing; sequencing was by immunoSEQ multiplex PCR. The sample lists roughly 50,000 clones, about 82% occurring once. On this clone: Its target is not known.

The clonotype was recovered from an adult with an advanced solid tumor such as melanoma, head and neck, liver or kidney cancer. Sequenced material: CD4+ or CD8+ T cells sorted from blood, taken in a trial of the OX40 agonist ivuxolimab. This chain connects TRBV5-1 to TRBJ2-4; D gene ambiguous. The CDR3 here is CASSLADRPKNIQYF. CDR3 sequence (DNA): TGCGCCAGCAGCTTGGCCGATCGACCCAAAAACATTCAGTACTTC.